The clone carrying this TCR beta chain came up a few times. The germline V and J ends were trimmed by 0 bases and 7 bases, with 13 bases remaining between them. Germline assignment: CDR1 LNHNV and CDR2 YYDKDF (reference sequence). CDR3 size: 16 residues. The sample originates from a study of T cells after yellow fever vaccination. Generation of TCR cDNA used 5'RACE template switching (which added a universal primer site and UMIs). MiXCR was run by TCRdb on the 5' RACE reads, yielding one entry per CDR3 protein. Of around 260,000 distinct CDR3 sequences in the sample, roughly 5.2% were seen once. This chain joins TRBV15 and TRBJ1-6; D might be TRBD1 (5 bases). This sequence was found in a man between 18 and 29 years old who received the YFV17D yellow fever vaccine. Here the sequenced sample was CD4+ T cells sorted from PBMCs, taken on the day of the yellow fever booster vaccination. CDR3 residues: CATSRDGAGSNSPLHF. CDR3 bases: TGTGCCACCAGCAGAGATGGGGCAGGATCGAATTCACCCCTCCACTTT.